Presented here are 13 T cell receptor beta chains from one specimen sequenced in a study of post-analysis software for immune sequencing data. Findings and limits, study-wide: Patients used several TRBV segments, including TRBV5-6, TRBV5-1 and TRBV20-1, more often than controls.

Their recognized antigens are unknown. The library was made from cDNA and included unique molecular identifiers. TCRdb redid the calling of the PCR reads with MiXCR, one entry per CDR3 protein. The sample lists about 820,000 distinct CDR3 sequences; approximately 53% were seen once. Sequencing was done on a sample of blood. These receptors originate from a girl aged 10 to 17 with multiple sclerosis.

J is TRBJ1-2 and V is TRBV6-1; maybe TRBD1 (6 bases). CDR1 and CDR2 from the germline V gene are MNHNS and SASEGT. V was cut by 8 bases and J by 4 bases, with 11 bases left in between. CDR3 length equals 12 residues. CDR3 protein: CASGGPAYGYTF. The CDR3 coding sequence is TGTGCCAGCGGGGGGCCTGCCTATGGCTACACCTTC.

This clonotype showed up just a few times. V usage is TRBV20-1 and J usage is TRBJ2-4; D may be TRBD1 (6 bases). The J call may be incorrect, as the DNA end agrees better with TRBJ2-7. This CDR3 region has 15 residues. The germline gives CDR1 DFQATT, CDR2 SNEGSKA (reference sequence). This chain's CDR3 is CSARGVVTGSYEQYF. The CDR3 coding sequence is TGCAGTGCTAGAGGGGTAGTGACAGGTAGCTACGAGCAGTACTTC.

J is TRBJ2-1 and V is TRBV27; D possibly corresponds to TRBD2 (6 bases). With 4 bases removed from V and 2 bases from J, the gap between germline ends came to 9 bases. Germline lookup yields CDR1 MNHEY and CDR2 SMNVEV (reference sequence). This CDR3 contains 14 residues. The CDR3, as DNA: TGTGCCAGCAGTTGGCGGGGCGCCTACAATGAGCAGTTCTTC. The encoded protein is CASSWRGAYNEQFF.

The rearrangement uses TRBV5-6 and TRBJ1-5, with D possibly being TRBD1 (6 bases). The CDR3 covers 14 residues. CDR1 is SGHDT and CDR2 is YYEEEE in the germline V gene. V was shortened by 7 bases and J by 2 bases, with 13 bases between the two germline ends. The CDR3 DNA follows: TGTGCCAGCGGCGCAGGGGCTGGCAATCAGCCCCAGCATTTT. Translating gives CASGAGAGNQPQHF. Full variable domain (missing parts from reference TRBV5-6 and TRBJ1-5): DAGVTQSPTHLIKTRGQQVTLRCSPKSGHDTVSWYQQALGQGPQFIFQYYEEEERQRGNFPDRFSGHQFPNYSSELNVNALLLGDSALYLCASGAGAGNQPQHFGDGTRLSIL.

V and J are TRBV5-1 and TRBJ1-2; no definite D call. V dropped 2 bases and J dropped 0 bases, with 5 bases sitting between them. Germline values: CDR1 SGHRS, CDR2 YFSETQ. The CDR3 has 13 residues. The DNA of the CDR3 is TGCGCCAGCAGCTTTTCGACTAACTATGGCTACACCTTC. It yields the protein CASSFSTNYGYTF.

This chain uses TRBV7-2 with TRBJ2-5; D call uncertain. The germline V and J ends were trimmed by 1 base and 7 bases, with 25 bases remaining between them. Germline V gene sequence: CDR1 SGHTA, CDR2 FQGNSA. This CDR3 contains 18 residues. CDR3 in amino acids: CASSLDRSGRASVGTQYF. CDR3 coding DNA: TGTGCCAGCAGCTTAGATAGATCCGGAAGGGCCTCGGTTGGGACCCAGTACTTC.

This clonotype was counted a few times. This chain uses TRBV24-1 with TRBJ2-4; no firm D call. The CDR3 runs 17 residues. The V gene's germline CDR1 is KGHDR and CDR2 SFDVKD. V was pared by 1 base and J by 6 bases, with 18 bases between. The CDR3 loop is CATSDFGPSEPGNIQYF. CDR3 sequence (DNA): TGTGCCACCAGTGATTTCGGCCCCTCGGAACCCGGAAACATTCAGTACTTC.

Only a few counts were recorded for this clonotype. The V call is TRBV20-1, the J call TRBJ2-7, with TRBD1 matching 7 bases. This CDR3 contains 15 residues. V shed 1 base and J 1 base; nucleotides not matched to a gene: 7. CDR1 DFQATT and CDR2 SNEGSKA come from the germline V gene (reference sequence). The CDR3 region is CSARVWGQPSYEQYF. CDR3 DNA sequence: TGCAGTGCTAGAGTGTGGGGACAGCCATCCTACGAGCAGTACTTC.

The chain links TRBV12-5 to TRBJ2-7; tentative D call: TRBD2 (6 bases). V was shortened by 4 bases and J by 5 bases, with 6 bases between the two germline ends. The V gene's germline CDR1 is LGHNT and CDR2 FRNRAP. The CDR3 is 11 residues long. The CDR3 coding sequence is TGTGCTAGTGGTTGGGGGGACGAGCAGTACTTC. This translates into CASGWGDEQYF.

The chain couples TRBV20-1 to TRBJ1-1; D is unresolved. The germline V gene has CDR1 DFQATT and CDR2 SNEGSKA (reference sequence). This CDR3 contains 12 residues. The germline V and J ends were trimmed by 3 bases and 1 base, with 6 bases remaining between them. The CDR3 region is CSARSSNTEAFF. CDR3 nucleotides: TGCAGTGCTAGGAGCTCGAACACTGAAGCTTTCTTT.

The chain is built from TRBV7-9 and TRBJ2-6, with D unclear. Germline CDR1 and CDR2: SEHNR and FQNEAQ (reference sequence). The CDR3 spans 16 residues. V lost 1 base to trimming and J lost 0 bases, with 7 bases between them. The CDR3 region has the DNA TGTGCCAGCAGCTTAGACATTCCCTCTGGGGCCAACGTCCTGACTTTC. This codes for CASSLDIPSGANVLTF.

This clonotype was picked up a small number of times. The rearrangement links TRBV7-9 to TRBJ2-4, with a weak D call TRBD1 (6 bases). The V end lost 3 bases, the J end lost 0 bases, and 12 bases lay between the germline ends. Germline V gene data show CDR1 as SEHNR and CDR2 as FQNEAQ (reference sequence). This CDR3 is 16 amino acids long. CDR3 amino acids: CASSLVQGVAKNIQYF. DNA of the CDR3: TGTGCCAGCAGCTTGGTACAGGGAGTAGCCAAAAACATTCAGTACTTC.

This chain links TRBV20-1 with TRBJ1-2; maybe TRBD1 (6 bases). The germline CDR1 and CDR2 sequences are DFQATT and SNEGSKA (reference sequence). Trimming removed 0 bases from V and 1 base from J, with 9 bases in between. The CDR3 has 14 amino acids. Here the CDR3 DNA reads TGCAGTGCTAGAGATTACAGGGTTAACTATGGCTACACCTTC. Translating gives CSARDYRVNYGYTF.